The 12 T cell receptor beta chains reported below all come from one sample, sequenced in a study of CD8+ T cells in alopecia areata. Specified treatment: oral pan-JAK inhibitor, 5-10 mg twice daily. Following extraction, RNA underwent reverse transcription to cDNA, which served as the sequencing template. The table came from immunoSEQ multiplex PCR; TCRdb's copy has only in-frame clones and leaves some out. This table has about 300,000 clones, about 62% appearing once. The sample here was CD4+ T cells sorted from blood, taken at week 24, from a patient treated with tofacitinib. These receptors all stem from a human donor with alopecia areata.

V gene TRBV29-1 combines with J gene TRBJ2-7; TRBD1 aligns across 9 bases. The germline V gene encodes CDR1 SQVTM and CDR2 ANQGSEA. V lost 0 bases to trimming and J lost 1 base; unmatched junction nucleotides: 7. CDR3 length equals 16 residues. For the CDR3, the DNA is TGCAGCGTTGAAGATATAGCGGACAGGGGATCCTACGAGCAGTACTTC. As protein: CSVEDIADRGSYEQYF.

The chain carries TRBV30 and TRBJ1-4; unclear D gene. Trimming left V 0 bases short and J 8 bases short, with 10 bases between. The CDR3 loop spans 13 amino acids. In germline, CDR1 is GTSNPN, CDR2 SVGIG (reference sequence). This CDR3 is CAWSVKVGEKLFF. CDR3 coding DNA: TGTGCCTGGAGTGTAAAGGTCGGAGAAAAACTGTTTTTT.

The chain combines TRBV28 with TRBJ1-2; 8 nucleotides match TRBD1. Germline V gene lookup returns CDR1 MDHEN and CDR2 SYDVKM. Trimming cost V 8 bases and J 8 bases; bases outside gene matches: 10. CDR3 length: 13 amino acids. The CDR3 is CASGQGTNWGYTF. The CDR3, as DNA: TGTGCCAGCGGACAGGGCACTAACTGGGGCTACACCTTC.

This clone has a single count. The chain carries TRBV30 and TRBJ2-3; D is ambiguous. Germline lookup yields CDR1 GTSNPN and CDR2 SVGIG (reference sequence). V lost 4 bases to trimming and J lost 6 bases, with 8 bases between them. This CDR3 has 11 amino acids. CDR3 in amino acids: CAWKPRDTQYF. As DNA, the CDR3 is TGTGCCTGGAAGCCCCGGGATACGCAGTATTTT.

V gene TRBV7-2 combines with J gene TRBJ1-2; D ambiguous. Trimming took off 1 base at V and 6 bases at J, with 3 bases between the two ends. The CDR3 totals 11 residues. Germline CDR1 and CDR2: SGHTA and FQGNSA. Here the CDR3 reads CASSLENGYTF. The CDR3 DNA reads as TGTGCCAGCAGCTTAGAGAATGGCTACACCTTC.

There are a few counts of this clone. The chain joins TRBV15 to TRBJ1-2; 9 bases agree with TRBD1. This CDR3 region has 15 residues. CDR1 and CDR2 from the germline V gene are LNHNV and YYDKDF (reference sequence). Germline trimming cut 1 base from V and 5 bases from J; bases unmatched to any gene: 5. The CDR3 spells CATSRADRGKYGYTF. CDR3 sequence (DNA): TGTGCCACCAGCAGAGCGGACAGGGGAAAGTATGGCTACACCTTC. Complete variable domain (other parts from reference TRBV15 and TRBJ1-2): DAMVIQNPRYQVTQFGKPVTLSCSQTLNHNVMYWYQQKSSQAPKLLFHYYDKDFNNEADTPDNFQSRRPNTSFCFLDIRSPGLGDTAMYLCATSRADRGKYGYTFGSGTRLTVV.

The chain employs TRBV11-2 and TRBJ2-5, with TRBD2 as a possible D gene (6 bases). V was trimmed by 0 bases and J by 8 bases, leaving 13 bases between them. The V gene's germline CDR1 is SGHAT and CDR2 FQNNGV. CDR3 length: 14 amino acids. CDR3 residues: CASSLDGRRVTQYF. The CDR3, as DNA: TGTGCCAGCAGCTTAGACGGGAGAAGGGTTACCCAGTACTTC.

This chain links TRBV29-1 with TRBJ2-5; possibly TRBD2 for D (5 bases). The germline CDR1 and CDR2 sequences are SQVTM and ANQGSEA. V was shortened by 7 bases and J by 5 bases, with 20 bases between the two germline ends. The CDR3 runs to 14 residues. In nucleotides, the CDR3 is TGCAGCGCCGCGGGCGCGGGCTACCGGGAGACCCAGTACTTC. Translated, it gives CSAAGAGYRETQYF.

This clone occurred a few times. The chain joins TRBV2 to TRBJ2-7; 11 bases fit TRBD1. Germline V gives CDR1 SNHLY, CDR2 FYNNEI. The CDR3 extends over 14 amino acids. The ends lost 7 bases at V and 2 bases at J; junction bases unmatched: 4. CDR3: CASMGQGGPYEQYF. The CDR3, as DNA: TGTGCCAGCATGGGACAGGGGGGACCCTACGAGCAGTACTTC.

The V call is TRBV7-2, the J call TRBJ2-5; D might be TRBD1 (6 bases). The CDR3 runs to 17 residues. CDR1 and CDR2 (germline): SGHTA, FQGNSA. V was cut by 1 base and J by 4 bases, with 19 bases left in between. The CDR3 spells CASSLGKGHPRGETQYF. The CDR3 DNA reads as TGTGCCAGCAGCTTAGGAAAGGGACACCCAAGGGGAGAGACCCAGTACTTC.

This chain uses TRBV2 with TRBJ1-2; no definite D call. Germline CDR1 is SNHLY and CDR2 is FYNNEI. CDR3 size: 12 residues. V lost 2 bases to trimming and J lost 5 bases, with 6 bases between them. For the CDR3, the DNA is TGTGCCAGCAGTGAACGGCGGTATGGCTACACCTTC. This sequence encodes CASSERRYGYTF.

This clone was seen at least ten times. The chain links TRBV19 to TRBJ2-1, with 10 nucleotides matching TRBD1. Germline V gives CDR1 LNHDA, CDR2 SQIVND (reference sequence). The CDR3 is made up of 15 amino acids. Trimming at V came to 8 bases and at J to 4 bases, leaving 8 bases not matched to a gene. CDR3 amino acids: CASYPGQGHYNEQFF. CDR3 nucleotide sequence: TGTGCCAGTTATCCGGGACAGGGGCATTACAATGAGCAGTTCTTC.